The 16 T cell receptor beta chains below were found in one sample sequenced in a study of T cells after posttransplantation cyclophosphamide. Using immunoSEQ multiplex PCR, the repertoire was profiled, and TCRdb retains in-frame clones only, with some absent. The data show 20,000 to 30,000 clones, none appearing only once, with around 4% held by the ten largest. The sample taken for sequencing was PBMCs. The source of these receptors is a woman in her 50s in good health, CMV-negative, and a related stem cell transplant donor.

This clone was counted ten times or more. V is TRBV5-1 and J is TRBJ2-5; 7 positions agree with TRBD2. Germline V gene lookup returns CDR1 SGHRS and CDR2 YFSETQ. The CDR3 length is 16 residues. The ends lost 4 bases at V and 1 base at J; junction bases unmatched: 10. This CDR3 is CASSKKTSAVQETQYF. The CDR3 nucleotides read TGCGCCAGCAGCAAAAAAACTAGCGCGGTCCAAGAGACCCAGTACTTC.

Many counts were recorded for this clone. The rearrangement links TRBV21-1 to TRBJ2-1; the tabulated D call, TRBD2, remains unverified against the DNA. TRBV21-1 counts as a pseudogene. This CDR3 region has 15 residues. CDR3 nucleotide sequence: TGTGCCAGCAGCACCTGGACTAGCGGGAGGAGTGAGCAGTTCTTC. Protein: CASSTWTSGRSEQFF.

This clone was picked up many times. The chain's CDR3 is CASTPSGQPGNTEAFF. CDR3 nucleotides: TGTGCCAGTACCCCCTCCGGACAGCCCGGGAACACTGAAGCTTTCTTT. The chain recombines TRBV19 with TRBJ1-1, with D possibly TRBD1 on 6 matching bases. V was trimmed by 7 bases and J by 1 base, leaving 19 bases between them. The CDR3 consists of 16 residues. Germline V gene data show CDR1 as LNHDA and CDR2 as SQIVND (reference sequence).

This clone was seen ten or more times. This chain uses TRBV6-1 with TRBJ1-4, with D hard to call. Germline V CDR1 and CDR2: MNHNS, SASEGT. The CDR3 is 13 amino acids. The V and J ends lost 4 bases and 4 bases respectively, with 7 bases between them. The CDR3 bases are TGTGCCAGCAGTGTAAGACTTAATGAAAAACTGTTTTTT. It is translated as CASSVRLNEKLFF.

The sample holds many counts of this clone. CDR3 nucleotides: TGTGCCAGCAGTTACTCACTAGCGGGGGGCTACGAGCAGTACTTC. Protein sequence: CASSYSLAGGYEQYF. The chain has TRBV6-5 and TRBJ2-7; 12 bases match TRBD2. The CDR3 contains 15 residues. Germline V lookup: CDR1 MNHEY, CDR2 SVGAGI. V gave up 0 bases and J gave up 3 bases; unmatched junction bases: 0.

The table lists this clone with many counts. The chain couples TRBV19 to TRBJ1-4; D is unclear. V shed 3 bases and J shed 7 bases, with 12 bases lying between them. The CDR3 loop spans 14 amino acids. Germline V gene lookup returns CDR1 LNHDA and CDR2 SQIVND (reference sequence). The CDR3 sequence: CASSIPGNGEKLFF. The CDR3 DNA reads as TGTGCCAGTAGTATTCCGGGTAACGGTGAAAAACTGTTTTTT.

This clone rates as medium-sized. The chain joins TRBV6-5 to TRBJ2-7, with 7 bases matching TRBD2. V dropped 7 bases and J dropped 3; count of bases not matched to a gene: 6. Germline lookup yields CDR1 MNHEY and CDR2 SVGAGI. There are 13 residues in the CDR3. This chain's CDR3 is CASTLGEGYEQYF. The CDR3 nucleotides are TGTGCCAGCACGTTAGGGGAGGGCTACGAGCAGTACTTC.

This clone was observed at least ten times. The CDR3 sequence is CASSQVQGSTGYTF. The CDR3 DNA reads TGTGCCAGCAGCCAGGTACAGGGTAGTACTGGCTACACCTTC. This chain joins TRBV9 and TRBJ1-2; maybe TRBD1 (6 bases). CDR3 length: 14 amino acids. From germline, CDR1 is SGDLS and CDR2 YYNGEE. V was clipped by 4 bases and J by 7 bases, with 17 bases between them.

This clone was detected a few times. This CDR3 is CASSRETREALPGEQFF. CDR3 bases: TGCGCCAGCAGCAGGGAAACTCGGGAGGCCCTACCAGGTGAGCAGTTCTTC. This chain joins TRBV5-1 and TRBJ2-1; TRBD2 agrees at 7 bases. The CDR3 covers 17 residues. V shed 4 bases and J 9 bases; nucleotides not matched to a gene: 19. CDR1 is SGHRS, CDR2 YFSETQ, per germline.

At least ten counts were recorded for this clone. J is TRBJ2-3 and V is TRBV28; tentatively, D is TRBD2 (7 bases). CDR3 length equals 16 residues. Germline values: CDR1 MDHEN, CDR2 SYDVKM. Trimming removed 5 bases at V and 4 bases at J, with 19 bases between. The CDR3 region is CASSAPRGGAADTQYF. Here the CDR3 DNA reads TGTGCCAGCAGTGCGCCCCGAGGGGGGGCGGCAGATACGCAGTATTTT.

This clone showed up many times. The chain is built from TRBV27 and TRBJ2-4, with D perhaps matching TRBD2 (5 bases). V lost 5 bases, J lost 2 bases, and 16 bases lay in between. CDR1 is MNHEY, CDR2 SMNVEV, per germline (reference sequence). The CDR3 loop spans 16 amino acids. The CDR3, as DNA: TGTGCCAGCAGTACCAACCGAGCGGATTCCAAAAACATTCAGTACTTC. Amino acids: CASSTNRADSKNIQYF.

This clone was counted ten times or more. The chain uses TRBV7-9 and TRBJ2-1; 8 positions agree with TRBD1. Trimming at V came to 10 bases and at J to 0 bases, leaving 11 bases not matched to a gene. Per the germline V gene, CDR1 is SEHNR and CDR2 is FQNEAQ (reference sequence). CDR3 length equals 16 residues. The CDR3 here is CAIPPPGGDSYNEQFF. DNA of the CDR3: TGTGCCATCCCCCCCCCAGGGGGCGACTCCTACAATGAGCAGTTCTTC.

In this sample, this clone turned up many times. This chain uses TRBV5-4 with TRBJ2-1, with 7 nucleotides matching TRBD2. Germline assignment: CDR1 SGHNT and CDR2 YYREEE (reference sequence). The ends lost 1 base at V and 4 bases at J; junction bases unmatched: 2. The CDR3 contains 14 residues. The CDR3 DNA sequence: TGTGCCAGCAGCTTGTCGGGGGGTTACAATGAGCAGTTCTTC. Amino acid sequence: CASSLSGGYNEQFF.

Many counts were recorded for this clone. The V and J genes are TRBV12-5 and TRBJ2-4, with 10 bases lining up with TRBD1. V was pared by 3 bases and J by 1 base, with 12 bases of the junction left unmatched. The CDR3 consists of 19 residues. Germline CDR1 reads LGHNT; CDR2 reads FRNRAP. The CDR3 DNA is TGTGCTAGTGGTTTTCGACAGGGGGCCGTTATAATTGCCAAAAACATTCAGTACTTC. It encodes CASGFRQGAVIIAKNIQYF. The variable domain in full, with the rest retrieved from reference TRBV12-5 and TRBJ2-4, is DARVTQTPRHKVTEMGQEVTMRCQPILGHNTVFWYRQTMMQGLELLAYFRNRAPLDDSGMPKDRFSAEMPDATLATLKIQPSEPRDSAVYFCASGFRQGAVIIAKNIQYFGAGTRLSVL.

This clone was recorded many times. V usage is TRBV18 and J usage is TRBJ1-2; 7 bases align to TRBD1. Germline lookup yields CDR1 KGHSH and CDR2 LQKENI. With V trimmed by 3 bases and J by 3 bases, 4 bases remained unmatched. The length of the CDR3 is 14 residues. The CDR3 protein is CASSPDREYYGYTF. The CDR3 region has the DNA TGTGCCAGCTCACCCGACAGGGAGTACTATGGCTACACCTTC.

This clone came up many times. CDR3 loop: CASSSPITGTEQYF. CDR3 bases: TGTGCCAGCAGCTCGCCGATTACGGGAACCGAGCAGTACTTC. The gene calls are TRBV5-4 and TRBJ2-7; possibly TRBD2 for D (5 bases). Deletions cut 3 bases from V and 6 bases from J, with 16 bases between. The CDR3 length is 14 residues. The germline V gene encodes CDR1 SGHNT and CDR2 YYREEE (reference sequence). The full variable domain, its missing parts supplied by reference TRBV5-4 and TRBJ2-7, is ETGVTQSPTHLIKTRGQQVTLRCSSQSGHNTVSWYQQALGQGPQFIFQYYREEENGRGNFPPRFSGLQFPNYSSELNVNALELDDSALYLCASSSPITGTEQYFGPGTRLTVT.